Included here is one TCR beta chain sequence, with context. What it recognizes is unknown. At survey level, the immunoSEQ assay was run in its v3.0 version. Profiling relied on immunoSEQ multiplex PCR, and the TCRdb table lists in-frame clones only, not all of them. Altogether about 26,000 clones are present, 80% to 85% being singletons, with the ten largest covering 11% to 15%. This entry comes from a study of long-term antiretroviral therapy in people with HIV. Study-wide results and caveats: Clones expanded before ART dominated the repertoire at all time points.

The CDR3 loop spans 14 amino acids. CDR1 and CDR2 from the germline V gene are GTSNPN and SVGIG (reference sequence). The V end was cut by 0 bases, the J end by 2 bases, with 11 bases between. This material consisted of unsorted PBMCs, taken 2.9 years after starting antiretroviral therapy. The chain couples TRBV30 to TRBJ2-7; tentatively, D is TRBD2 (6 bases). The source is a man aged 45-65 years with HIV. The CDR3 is CAWSVGGGTYEQYF. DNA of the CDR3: TGTGCCTGGAGTGTAGGTGGGGGGACCTACGAGCAGTACTTC.